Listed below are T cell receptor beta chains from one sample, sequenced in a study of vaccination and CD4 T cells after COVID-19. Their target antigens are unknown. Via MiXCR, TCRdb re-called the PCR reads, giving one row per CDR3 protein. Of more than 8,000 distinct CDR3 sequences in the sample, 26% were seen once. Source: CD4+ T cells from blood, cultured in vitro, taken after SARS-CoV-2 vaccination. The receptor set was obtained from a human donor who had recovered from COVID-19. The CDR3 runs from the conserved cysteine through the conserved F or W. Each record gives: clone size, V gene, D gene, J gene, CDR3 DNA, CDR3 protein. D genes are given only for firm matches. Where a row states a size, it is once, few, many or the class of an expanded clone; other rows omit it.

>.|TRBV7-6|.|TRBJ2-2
TGTGCCAGCAGCTTAGCGGGGACACTGAACACCGGGGAGCTGTTTTTT
CASSLAGTLNTGELFF
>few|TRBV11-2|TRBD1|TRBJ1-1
TGTGCCAGCAGCTCCTTAAAGGGGGCCAAGAACACTGAAGCTTTCTTT
CASSSLKGAKNTEAFF
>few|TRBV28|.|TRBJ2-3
TGTGCCAGCAGACGACACGGGACCAGTCAATCTAGCACAGATACGCAGTATTTT
CASRRHGTSQSSTDTQYF
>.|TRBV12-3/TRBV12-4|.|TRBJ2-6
TGTGCCAGCAGTTTACTGCTAGTCTCTGGGGCCAACGTCCTGACTTTC
CASSLLLVSGANVLTF
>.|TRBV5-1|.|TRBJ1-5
TGCGCCAGCAGCTTGGTTCCTGGTACACAGCCCCAGCATTTT
CASSLVPGTQPQHF
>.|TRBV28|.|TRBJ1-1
TGTGCCAGCAGTTTATTGGGGCAGGGCGGAGCTTTCTTT
CASSLLGQGGAFF
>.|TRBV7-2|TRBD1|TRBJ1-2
TGTGCCAGCAGCCCCAGACAGGGGGCGCCTTCCTATGGCTACACCTTC
CASSPRQGAPSYGYTF
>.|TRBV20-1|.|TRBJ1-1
TGCAGTGCTAGACGGGGGCAGGGCCCGAACACTGAAGCTTTCTTT
CSARRGQGPNTEAFF
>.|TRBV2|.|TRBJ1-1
TGTGCCAGCGGTACAGGGCACTACACTGAAGCTTTCTTT
CASGTGHYTEAFF
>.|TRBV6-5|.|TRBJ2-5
TGTGCCAGCAGTTACCTGGGGCAGGGAGAGACCCAGTACTTC
CASSYLGQGETQYF
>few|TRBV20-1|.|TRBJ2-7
TGCAGTGCTAGAGATTGGGGGAGATCCTACGAGCAGTACTTC
CSARDWGRSYEQYF
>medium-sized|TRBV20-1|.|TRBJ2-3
TGCAGTGCTAGAGGCGGTGCTAGAGCGACAGATACGCAGTATTTT
CSARGGARATDTQYF
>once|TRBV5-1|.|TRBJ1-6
TGCGCCAGCAGCCCTGGACAGCATAATTCACCCCTCCACTTT
CASSPGQHNSPLHF
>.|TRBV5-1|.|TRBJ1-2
TGCGCCAGCAGCCCGGAGGGGCCCCGTGGCTACACCTTC
CASSPEGPRGYTF
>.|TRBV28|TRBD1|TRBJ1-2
TGTGCCAGCAGTAAGGACAGGGGGCGCATCTATGGCTACACCTTC
CASSKDRGRIYGYTF
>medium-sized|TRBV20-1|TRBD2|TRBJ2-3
TGCAGTGCTAGGGATAGCGGGAGGGTCACAGATACGCAGTATTTT
CSARDSGRVTDTQYF
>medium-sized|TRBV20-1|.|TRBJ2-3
TGCAGTGCTCCCCGCCAACCGGGCACAGATACGCAGTATTTT
CSAPRQPGTDTQYF
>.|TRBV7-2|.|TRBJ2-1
TGTGCCAGCAGTCCCGCTAGCGAGCCTTACAATGAGCAGTTCTTC
CASSPASEPYNEQFF
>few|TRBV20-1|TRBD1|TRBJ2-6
TGCAGTGCTAGACCAGGGGGCTCTGGGGCCAACGTCCTGACTTTC
CSARPGGSGANVLTF
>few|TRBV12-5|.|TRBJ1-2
TGTGCTAGTGCCCCGGGAGAGAGTAACTATGGCTACACCTTC
CASAPGESNYGYTF
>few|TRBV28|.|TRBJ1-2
TGTGCCAGCAGCCTCATGGACATACCAAACTATGGCTACACCTTC
CASSLMDIPNYGYTF
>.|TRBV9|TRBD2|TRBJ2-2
TGTGCCAGCAGCGTAGGGCTAGCGGCAACCGGGGAGCTGTTTTTT
CASSVGLAATGELFF